The rows below give T cell receptor beta chains drawn from one sample of a study of OX40 agonist ivuxolimab in advanced cancers. The protocol was immunoSEQ multiplex PCR, while the TCRdb copy is restricted to in-frame clones and leaves out a portion. The sample yields 40,000 or so clones, 87% seen once. The source was CD4+ or CD8+ T cells sorted from blood, collected in a trial of the OX40 agonist ivuxolimab. The receptor set was obtained from an adult with an advanced solid tumor such as melanoma, head and neck, liver or kidney cancer. The CDR3 runs from the conserved cysteine through the conserved F or W. A D gene is named only where the DNA matches it firmly. The size entry is marked missing in some rows and otherwise reads once, few, many or a size class.

j_gene,d_gene,abundance,v_gene,CDR3nt,CDR3aa
TRBJ2-7,TRBD2,once,TRBV7-2,TGTGCCAGCAGCTTAATTGGAGCGGGGGGGAGCTCCTACGAGCAGTACTTC,CASSLIGAGGSSYEQYF
TRBJ2-5,NA,NA,TRBV2,TGTGCCAGCAGACGATCAGAGGGCCCGGGGGAGACCCAGTACTTC,CASRRSEGPGETQYF
TRBJ1-5,NA,many,TRBV19,TGTGCCAGTAGTATCTCTTCACTACAGCCCCAGCATTTT,CASSISSLQPQHF
TRBJ2-2,TRBD1,once,TRBV5-1,TGCGCCAGCAAGAGACAGGGGCTTTCTAACACCGGGGAGCTGTTTTTT,CASKRQGLSNTGELFF
TRBJ1-2,TRBD1,NA,TRBV28,TGTGCCAGCAGGTTCAGACAGGGGGCGAACGGCTACACCTTC,CASRFRQGANGYTF
TRBJ1-2,NA,NA,TRBV27,TGTGCCAGCACCAAAGGGGACGCCGGAGGGGTAGCTGGCTACACCTTC,CASTKGDAGGVAGYTF
TRBJ2-3,NA,NA,TRBV14,TGTGCCAGCAGCCAAGATCTCATTAAAGGAGATACGCAGTATTTT,CASSQDLIKGDTQYF
TRBJ1-4,NA,NA,TRBV19,TGTGCCAGTAGTATAGATGACACCTCAACTAATGAAAAACTGTTTTTT,CASSIDDTSTNEKLFF
TRBJ2-1,TRBD2,once,TRBV14,TGTGCCAGCAGCCAAGTCGTGGCGGGAGGGAGCTCCTACAATGAGCAGTTCTTC,CASSQVVAGGSSYNEQFF
TRBJ1-2,NA,NA,TRBV7-8,TGTGCCAGCACCCTAGGCGGTAACTATGGCTACACCTTC,CASTLGGNYGYTF
TRBJ2-5,TRBD2,NA,TRBV5-4,TGTGCCAGCAGCCTGACTAGCGGAAGCACCGACGGAGAGACCCAGTACTTC,CASSLTSGSTDGETQYF
TRBJ2-7,NA,NA,TRBV7-3,TGTGCCAGCAGCCCCGCGGGACTGCACTACGAGCAGTACTTC,CASSPAGLHYEQYF
TRBJ2-7,NA,NA,TRBV19,TGTGCCAGTAGTATGGGGGGCAACCACTACGAGCAGTACTTC,CASSMGGNHYEQYF
TRBJ1-2,NA,NA,TRBV18,TGTGCCAGCTCACCTGGGCCGGACCTTAACTATGGCTACACCTTC,CASSPGPDLNYGYTF
TRBJ2-3,NA,NA,TRBV5-1,TGCGCCAGCAGCTTGAGCTCAGATACGCAGTATTTT,CASSLSSDTQYF
TRBJ2-7,NA,NA,TRBV2,TGTGCCAGCAGTGTTTGGCAGGGGCCCGAGCAGTACTTC,CASSVWQGPEQYF
TRBJ1-1,NA,few,TRBV7-2,TGTGCCAGCAGCTTATTGGGTCGGATTGAGCCTGAAGCTTTCTTT,CASSLLGRIEPEAFF
TRBJ1-1,TRBD1,NA,TRBV7-9,TGTGCCAGCAGCGCGCCGGGACAGCACGAAGCTTTCTTT,CASSAPGQHEAFF
TRBJ1-5,TRBD1,few,TRBV5-6,TGTGCCAGCAGCTTAGAATCCGGGACAGGGCCCCAGCATTTT,CASSLESGTGPQHF
TRBJ1-1,TRBD1,NA,TRBV2,TGTGCCAGCAGTCCGGGACAGGGGATAGGTGCTTTCTTT,CASSPGQGIGAFF
TRBJ1-3,TRBD1,NA,TRBV5-1,TGCGCCAGCAGCCCGACAGGGACTGGAAACACCATATATTTT,CASSPTGTGNTIYF
TRBJ1-1,NA,NA,TRBV18,TGTGCCAGCTCACCACAGGGCATGAACACTGAAGCTTTCTTT,CASSPQGMNTEAFF